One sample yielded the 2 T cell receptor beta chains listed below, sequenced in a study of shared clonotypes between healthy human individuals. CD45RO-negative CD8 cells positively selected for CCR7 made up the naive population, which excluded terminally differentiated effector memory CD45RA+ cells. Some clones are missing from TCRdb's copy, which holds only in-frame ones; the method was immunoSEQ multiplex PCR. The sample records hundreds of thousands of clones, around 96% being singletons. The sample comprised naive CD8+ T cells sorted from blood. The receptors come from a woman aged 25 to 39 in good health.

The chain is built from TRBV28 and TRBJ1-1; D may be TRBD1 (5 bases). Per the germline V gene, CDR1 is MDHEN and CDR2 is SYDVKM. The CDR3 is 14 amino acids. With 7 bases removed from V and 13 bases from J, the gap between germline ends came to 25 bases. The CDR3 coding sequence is TGTGCCAGCAAGGAAGCCGGGACGGGAGGAATTTTTTTCTTT. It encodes CASKEAGTGGIFFF. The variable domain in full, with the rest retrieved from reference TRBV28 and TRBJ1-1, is DVKVTQSSRYLVKRTGEKVFLECVQDMDHENMFWYRQDPGLGLRLIYFSYDVKMKEKGDIPEGYSVSREKKERFSLILESASTNQTSMYLCASKEAGTGGIFFFGQGTRLTVV.

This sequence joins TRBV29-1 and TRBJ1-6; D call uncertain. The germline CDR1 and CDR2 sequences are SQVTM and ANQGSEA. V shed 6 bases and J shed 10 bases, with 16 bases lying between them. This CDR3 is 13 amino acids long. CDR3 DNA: TGCAGCGTGTTGATGGGTCTGGGCTCACCCCTCCACTTT. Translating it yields CSVLMGLGSPLHF.